This T cell receptor (beta chain) emerged from a study of T cells in Graves' hyperthyroidism and ophthalmopathy. Trimming removed 4 bases from V and 0 bases from J, with 9 bases in between. CDR1 and CDR2 from the germline V gene are SGHVS and FNYEAQ. The CDR3 contains 14 residues. The investigators amplified TCR beta CDR3 regions from RNA transcripts. HTBI primers were employed in a first-round RT-PCR of the TCR CDR3. TCRdb passed the multiplex PCR reads through MiXCR, listing each CDR3 protein once. The sample carries under 300,000 distinct CDR3 sequences, 13% recorded once. This clonotype was seen more than once but under ten times. Being one base from a much bigger clone, this may be a read error. Patients having uncontrolled infection, another autoimmune disease, pregnancy or lactation were not included.

The rearrangement links TRBV7-6 to TRBJ1-1, with a tentative D call TRBD1 (6 bases). Input material: blood. The TCR was taken from a woman aged 25-40 years with Graves' hyperthyroidism that later progressed to Graves' ophthalmopathy. The CDR3 DNA is TGTGCCAGCAGCTACAGGGAGATGAACACTGAAGCTTTCTTT. This gives the protein CASSYREMNTEAFF.